A selection of T cell receptor beta chains follows, all from one sample in a study of T cells expressing NK-cell markers. TCRdb reprocessed the 5' RACE reads and keeps a single row for each CDR3 protein, giving no DNA. The sample holds roughly 150,000 distinct CDR3 sequences. The sequenced sample consisted of blood T cells: a sorted CD56 or NKG2C T cell subset, CD4+ or CD8+ T cells, or bulk PBMC T cells (not recorded which). The receptors shown here come from a man aged 18-75 years in good health. Both conserved end residues are part of each CDR3.

v_call	j_call	cdr3_aa
TRBV7-9	TRBJ2-4	CASSQSKNIQYF
TRBV18	TRBJ2-7	CASSPPGQQPYEQYF
TRBV7-2	TRBJ2-7	CASSLPGGILYEQYF
TRBV19	TRBJ2-3	CASSIVGLPSTDTQYF
TRBV9	TRBJ2-3	CASSVVGMGGTDTQYF
TRBV14	TRBJ2-5	CASSHYRGSLQETQYF
TRBV7-9	TRBJ2-5	CASSYPGSRRETQYF
TRBV3-1	TRBJ2-4	CASSQGAKGEGAAIAKNIQYF
TRBV5-6	TRBJ2-3	CASSLALRAGTDTQYF
TRBV12-3/TRBV12-4	TRBJ2-6	CASSSFKSGANVLTF
TRBV7-6	TRBJ1-1	CASSLDRTGAEAFF
TRBV5-5	TRBJ2-7	CASSLAVGGAINEQYF
TRBV5-8	TRBJ2-7	CASSRGGANSYEQYF
TRBV24-1	TRBJ1-5	CATSDDQGAQHF
TRBV12-5	TRBJ2-1	CASGFDRNSNNEQFF
TRBV20-1	TRBJ2-7	CSARAVGPSYEQYF
TRBV7-6	TRBJ2-2	CASSRDRGNTGELFF
TRBV5-1	TRBJ1-2	CASSSGQGSRGYTF
TRBV12-3/TRBV12-4	TRBJ2-2	CASRTNPLAGGTYTGELFF
TRBV5-5	TRBJ1-1	CASSYRDGEAFF
TRBV29-1	TRBJ2-2	CSVAGGPSRVEGTGELFF
TRBV20-1	TRBJ1-3	CSARDWLGNTIYF
TRBV15	TRBJ2-7	CATSRDQGEGLEQYF
TRBV27	TRBJ2-7	CASSPDRDRLSYEQYF
TRBV4-2	TRBJ2-7	CASSQDRASLSYEQYF
TRBV20-1	TRBJ1-6	CSAHNGGDSSPLHF